These 21 T cell receptor beta chains share one sample of origin, sequenced in a study of T cell repertoires in cytomegalovirus infection. In TCRdb, the reads were re-called with MiXCR into one record per CDR3 protein. The sample records around 530,000 distinct CDR3 sequences, 26% being singletons. The sample taken for sequencing was PBMCs. Receptors were obtained from a human donor in good health (CMV status not recorded). Some clones in this sample may be carry-over from other donors' samples.

The chain links TRBV4-2 to TRBJ2-1; D gene unclear. The V and J ends lost 1 base and 8 bases respectively, with 12 bases between them. Per germline, CDR1 LGHNA and CDR2 YNFKEQ. The CDR3 consists of 14 residues. The CDR3 DNA follows: TGTGCCAGCAGCCAAGGGGCCTTCCCCTATGAGCAGTTCTTC. Translating gives CASSQGAFPYEQFF.

A single count supports this clonotype. The chain is built from TRBV5-3 and TRBJ2-1; weak D call: TRBD2 (6 bases). TRBV5-3 is treated as an ORF (open reading frame) with a function not yet certain. CDR3 length: 15 amino acids. Trimming took 8 bases from V and 3 from J, leaving 18 bases between them. The CDR3 protein is CASSAEGSLYNEQFF. Here the CDR3 DNA reads TGTGCCAGCAGCGCGGAGGGGAGCCTCTACAATGAGCAGTTCTTC.

This clonotype turned up a few times. The CDR3: CASSLWTGNYEQYF. CDR3 coding DNA: TGTGCCAGCAGCCTATGGACAGGGAACTACGAGCAGTACTTC. The chain couples TRBV7-2 to TRBJ2-7, with 8 bases that match TRBD1. Trimming removed 5 bases from V and 3 bases from J; junction bases left unmatched: 6. CDR3 length equals 14 residues. Germline V gene data show CDR1 as SGHTA and CDR2 as FQGNSA.

This chain joins TRBV11-1 and TRBJ2-3; D is unresolved. Germline values: CDR1 SGHAT, CDR2 FQDESV (reference sequence). This CDR3 contains 13 residues. V was trimmed by 5 bases and J by 4 bases, leaving 10 bases between them. The CDR3 DNA sequence: TGTGCCAGCAGCACCGGTCGGCCAGATACGCAGTATTTT. Protein sequence: CASSTGRPDTQYF.

This clonotype was counted a few times. This chain links TRBV19 with TRBJ2-1; the match to TRBD2 covers 12 bases. CDR1 is LNHDA, CDR2 SQIVND, per germline (reference sequence). V trimming: 3 bases; J trimming: 8 bases; junction bases outside the gene matches: 17. There are 19 residues in the CDR3. CDR3 in DNA: TGTGCCAGTAGTATTAAACCCTTTCTAGCGGGAGGGCCTCTTTATGAGCAGTTCTTC. This codes for CASSIKPFLAGGPLYEQFF.

At least ten counts were recorded for this clonotype. V usage is TRBV7-3 and J usage is TRBJ2-3, with 8 nucleotides matching TRBD2. Losses at the gene ends were 6 bases for V and 3 bases for J; bases not matched to a gene: 11. From germline, CDR1 is SGHTA and CDR2 FQGTGA. CDR3 length: 16 amino acids. The DNA for the CDR3 is TGTGCCAGCAGTCATACTCCAACTAGCGGAACAGATACGCAGTATTTT. This gives the protein CASSHTPTSGTDTQYF.

This clonotype was detected ten times or more. The V gene is TRBV7-8, the J gene TRBJ1-4, with D perhaps matching TRBD1 (5 bases). The CDR3 spans 13 residues. With 3 bases removed from V and 7 bases from J, the gap between germline ends came to 9 bases. Germline V gives CDR1 SGHVS, CDR2 FQNEAQ. CDR3 loop: CASSLIGGEKLFF. In DNA, the CDR3 is TGTGCCAGCAGCTTGATCGGGGGTGAAAAACTGTTTTTT. The complete variable domain, with remaining parts taken from reference TRBV7-8 and TRBJ1-4, reads GAGVSQSPRYKVAKRGQDVALRCDPISGHVSLFWYQQALGQGPEFLTYFQNEAQLDKSGLPSDRFFAERPEGSVSTLKIQRTQQEDSAVYLCASSLIGGEKLFFGSGTQLSVL.

This sequence joins TRBV7-8 and TRBJ1-1, with a possible D match to TRBD1 (6 bases). The germline gives CDR1 SGHVS, CDR2 FQNEAQ. The CDR3 spans 17 residues. V lost 5 bases and J lost 0, with 19 bases in between. CDR3 in DNA: TGTGCCAGCAGCCCTTCAGCGGGGGCATGGGTGAACACTGAAGCTTTCTTT. Translated: CASSPSAGAWVNTEAFF.

The V and J genes are TRBV6-5 and TRBJ2-7; possibly TRBD1 for D (6 bases). Trimming pared 6 bases from V and 3 bases from J, leaving 12 bases between. The CDR3 runs to 13 residues. In germline, CDR1 is MNHEY, CDR2 SVGAGI. DNA for the CDR3: TGTGCCAGCAGCAACAGGGTCAACTACGAGCAGTACTTC. Its translation is CASSNRVNYEQYF.

This clonotype was recorded many times. This chain uses TRBV7-2 with TRBJ2-5; TRBD2 matches 16 bases. V was clipped by 3 bases and J by 5 bases; unmatched bases: 12. The CDR3 covers 19 residues. CDR1 and CDR2 from the germline V gene are SGHTA and FQGNSA. In nucleotides, the CDR3 is TGTGCCAGCAGCTTCTTCTCGGGACTAGCGGGAGGGCGTGGGGAGACCCAGTACTTC. It codes for CASSFFSGLAGGRGETQYF.

This clonotype occurred many times. The chain combines TRBV7-6 with TRBJ2-3; 12 bases line up with TRBD2. The CDR3 runs 19 residues. Per germline, CDR1 SGHVS and CDR2 FNYEAQ. Unmatched junction bases numbered 14, after V lost 4 bases and J lost 3 bases. The CDR3: CASSSSPPTSGRRTDTQYF. CDR3 nucleotides: TGTGCCAGCAGCTCCTCACCCCCGACTAGCGGGAGAAGGACAGATACGCAGTATTTT.

CDR3 region: CASSGDPSSYNEQFF. In DNA form, the CDR3 reads TGTGCCAGCAGTGGAGACCCGAGCTCCTACAATGAGCAGTTCTTC. The J gene is TRBJ2-1, the V gene TRBV6-1, with D uncertain. The CDR3 is 15 amino acids. Germline-derived CDR1 and CDR2 are MNHNS and SASEGT. V was trimmed by 4 bases and J by 0 bases, leaving 10 bases between them.

In this sample, this clonotype turned up a few times. The rearrangement uses TRBV7-6 and TRBJ1-2; D is undetermined. Trimming pared 1 base from V and 8 bases from J, leaving 8 bases between. The CDR3 has 12 amino acids. Germline CDR1 is SGHVS and CDR2 is FNYEAQ. The CDR3 DNA reads as TGTGCCAGCAGCTTAGAGTCCGGGGGCTACACCTTC. This translates into CASSLESGGYTF. Drawing the rest from reference TRBV7-6 and TRBJ1-2, the complete variable domain is GAGVSQSPRYKVTKRGQDVALRCDPISGHVSLYWYRQALGQGPEFLTYFNYEAQQDKSGLPNDRFSAERPEGSISTLTIQRTEQRDSAMYRCASSLESGGYTFGSGTRLTVV.

The chain combines TRBV6-5 with TRBJ1-1; the D gene is possibly TRBD1 (5 bases). The CDR3 spans 15 residues. CDR1 MNHEY and CDR2 SVGAGI come from the germline V gene. Trimming pared 6 bases from V and 0 bases from J, leaving 14 bases between. CDR3 bases: TGTGCCAGCAGAGCCCCCGACAGAGTGAACACTGAAGCTTTCTTT. Translated, it gives CASRAPDRVNTEAFF.

The chain is built from TRBV29-1 and TRBJ2-5; 12 bases align to TRBD2. This CDR3 has 13 amino acids. Trimming took 7 bases from V and 5 from J; bases not matched to a gene: 5. Germline loops: CDR1 SQVTM, CDR2 ANQGSEA. CDR3 sequence (DNA): TGCAGCGGCACTAGCGGGGGGCTGGAGACCCAGTACTTC. Protein: CSGTSGGLETQYF.

A few counts support this clonotype. This chain connects TRBV9 to TRBJ2-6; a possible D gene is TRBD2 (6 bases). The V gene's germline CDR1 is SGDLS and CDR2 YYNGEE. The CDR3 is 19 amino acids. Deletions cut 4 bases from V and 0 bases from J, with 20 bases between. The DNA of the CDR3 is TGTGCCAGCAGCCCCCAAGGGACGTTGGGGGGCTCTGGGGCCAACGTCCTGACTTTC. Its protein is CASSPQGTLGGSGANVLTF. Drawing the rest from reference TRBV9 and TRBJ2-6, the complete variable domain is DSGVTQTPKHLITATGQRVTLRCSPRSGDLSVYWYQQSLDQGLQFLIQYYNGEERAKGNILERFSAQQFPDLHSELNLSSLELGDSALYFCASSPQGTLGGSGANVLTFGAGSRLTVL.

The chain carries TRBV12-3 or TRBV12-4 and TRBJ2-7; 15 bases are a match to TRBD2. This CDR3 spans 17 amino acids. V lost 2 bases, J lost 6 bases, and 8 bases stayed unmatched. The CDR3 nucleotides read TGTGCCAGCAGTTTAAAAGGACTAGCGGGAGGGCCCTTCGAGCAGTACTTC. The encoded protein is CASSLKGLAGGPFEQYF.

The chain carries TRBV7-8 and TRBJ2-2, with D uncertain. V lost 3 bases and J lost 4, with 12 bases in between. CDR1 and CDR2 (germline): SGHVS, FQNEAQ. The CDR3 totals 15 residues. Here the CDR3 reads CASSFLTAFTGELFF. The CDR3 bases are TGTGCCAGCAGCTTCCTTACCGCGTTCACCGGGGAGCTGTTTTTT.

This clonotype turned up a few times. This sequence joins TRBV12-3 or TRBV12-4 and TRBJ2-2; D not resolved. V lost 6 bases and J lost 6, with 5 bases in between. The CDR3 covers 11 residues. The CDR3 spells CASRLAGELFF. CDR3 nucleotide sequence: TGTGCCAGCAGGCTAGCCGGGGAGCTGTTTTTT.

The chain uses TRBV20-1 and TRBJ2-5, with D perhaps being TRBD1 or TRBD2 (5 bases each). The V end was cut by 5 bases, the J end by 5 bases, with 15 bases between. CDR1 is DFQATT, CDR2 SNEGSKA, per germline (reference sequence). This CDR3 region has 13 residues. CDR3 DNA sequence: TGCAGTGCTGTCCGGGGCCCGGGGGAGACCCAGTACTTC. This codes for CSAVRGPGETQYF.

This chain links TRBV12-3 or TRBV12-4 with TRBJ1-4, with D possibly being TRBD1 (5 bases). The CDR3 length is 12 residues. Trimming left V 4 bases short and J 7 bases short, with 7 bases between. The DNA for the CDR3 is TGTGCCAGCAGTTCAACAGGTGAAAAACTGTTTTTT. It is translated as CASSSTGEKLFF.